This TCR beta chain was sequenced in a study of T cell repertoires in cytomegalovirus infection. In its sample, this clonotype was seen a few times. The antigen is unknown. Using its own MiXCR run on the reads, TCRdb lists one record per CDR3 protein. The repertoire consists of some 700,000 distinct CDR3 sequences, with roughly a third occurring once and the leading ten covering about 18%. There are 14 residues in the CDR3. V dropped 6 bases and J dropped 8 bases, with 19 bases sitting between them. The origin of this receptor is a human donor in good health (CMV status not recorded). Some clones in this sample may be carry-over from other donors' samples. The chain has TRBV12-3 or TRBV12-4 and TRBJ1-2; D unresolved. The material was cultured PBMCs, obtained from culture after CMV antigen stimulation. CDR3: CASSSRKYRMGYTF. For the CDR3, the DNA is TGTGCCAGCAGCTCAAGGAAATACCGGATGGGCTACACCTTC.